A single sample gave rise to the 21 T cell receptor beta chains below, sequenced in a study of beta chain features in type 1 diabetes. Expressed TCRB transcripts got sequenced, as all isolated RNA was reverse transcribed. Clones were read by immunoSEQ multiplex PCR, and TCRdb kept only the in-frame ones, dropping some. The table has about 5,400 clones, about 69% seen once. The specimen sequenced was Tregs from blood. Receptors originate from a man aged 18 to 35 in good health.

V usage is TRBV5-6 and J usage is TRBJ2-1; D is perhaps TRBD1 (6 bases). Looked up from germline, CDR1 is SGHDT and CDR2 is YYEEEE. The V and J ends lost 4 bases and 0 bases respectively, with 14 bases between them. The CDR3 runs 16 residues. CDR3 in amino acids: CASSPSTGSSYNEQFF. The CDR3 region has the DNA TGTGCCAGCAGCCCCTCCACAGGGAGCTCCTACAATGAGCAGTTCTTC.

This chain connects TRBV10-2 to TRBJ1-1, with a tentative D call TRBD1 (5 bases). The CDR3 is made up of 14 amino acids. CDR1 and CDR2 from the germline V gene are WSHSY and SAAADI. With 6 bases removed from V and 4 bases from J, the gap between germline ends came to 15 bases. CDR3 in amino acids: CASSRQLGPTEAFF. Here the CDR3 DNA reads TGCGCCAGCAGCAGACAGTTGGGGCCCACTGAAGCTTTCTTT.

CDR3 DNA sequence: TGTGCCAGCAGCCAGGCGGACAGGGTCGGAGCTTTCTTT. Translated: CASSQADRVGAFF. V is TRBV4-2 and J is TRBJ1-1, with 8 positions matching TRBD1. The CDR3 loop spans 13 amino acids. Germline CDR1 and CDR2: LGHNA and YNFKEQ. With V trimmed by 3 bases and J by 10 bases, 7 bases remained unmatched.

The rearrangement uses TRBV11-2 and TRBJ2-5; D gene unclear. The assigned J gene may be wrong: the sequence end matches TRBJ2-7 better. The CDR3 contains 10 residues. Per the germline V gene, CDR1 is SGHAT and CDR2 is FQNNGV. CDR3 bases: TGTGCCAGCGGCTCCTACGAGCAGTACTTC. It specifies CASGSYEQYF.

The chain couples TRBV27 to TRBJ2-2; TRBD1 matches at 9 bases. V lost 7 bases, J lost 5 bases, and 8 bases stayed unmatched. The CDR3 contains 15 residues. Germline CDR1 reads MNHEY; CDR2 reads SMNVEV (reference sequence). Here the CDR3 reads CASKWGTGWTGELFF. The CDR3 bases are TGTGCCAGCAAATGGGGGACAGGGTGGACCGGGGAGCTGTTTTTT.

This chain links TRBV4-3 with TRBJ2-3; possible D gene TRBD2, 6 bases. CDR1 and CDR2 from the germline V gene are LGHNA and YSLEER. The ends were cut back, 2 bases at V and 0 bases at J, with 12 bases in the middle. The CDR3 sequence is 16 residues long. This chain's CDR3 is CASSQTPGESTDTQYF. The CDR3 region has the DNA TGCGCCAGCAGCCAAACCCCGGGGGAGAGCACAGATACGCAGTATTTT.

A single count supports this clone. The genes are TRBV6-6 and TRBJ1-6; D unresolved. This CDR3 is 16 amino acids long. Per germline, CDR1 MNHNY and CDR2 SVGAGI (reference sequence). V lost 0 bases and J 2 bases, leaving 8 bases between the germline ends. CDR3 sequence (DNA): TGTGCCAGCAGTTACTCGGGCCCCCCCTATAATTCACCCCTCCACTTT. This codes for CASSYSGPPYNSPLHF.

V gene TRBV7-2 combines with J gene TRBJ1-3; 10 bases line up with TRBD1. The CDR3 loop spans 18 amino acids. Germline V lookup: CDR1 SGHTA, CDR2 FQGNSA. J lost 1 base, V lost 4 bases, and 10 bases had no gene match. For the CDR3, the DNA is TGTGCCAGCAGCTCATCGGACAGGGGGTCGGCTTCTGGAAACACCATATATTTT. Amino acids: CASSSSDRGSASGNTIYF.

This clone was observed a handful of times. V is TRBV28 and J is TRBJ2-1, with 7 nucleotides matching TRBD2. This CDR3 contains 16 residues. The germline gives CDR1 MDHEN, CDR2 SYDVKM. The junction had 9 bases not matched to a gene; V was cut back by 4 bases and J by 3 bases. As DNA, the CDR3 is TGTGCCAGCAGTTCCCTTACTAGCGAACGCTACAATGAGCAGTTCTTC. Encoded protein: CASSSLTSERYNEQFF.

The rearrangement links TRBV10-3 to TRBJ2-3; 8 positions agree with TRBD2. The J segment lost 11 bases and the V segment lost 3 bases, leaving 1 base of the junction unmatched. CDR1 ENHRY and CDR2 SYGVKD come from the germline V gene. This CDR3 contains 11 residues. The CDR3 spells CAISDLAGQYF. For the CDR3, the DNA is TGTGCCATCAGTGACCTAGCGGGGCAGTATTTT.

In its sample, this clone was seen a few times. The genes are TRBV7-9 and TRBJ1-3; D remains ambiguous. The CDR3 is made up of 15 amino acids. Germline-derived CDR1 and CDR2 are SEHNR and FQNEAQ (reference sequence). Trimming pared 5 bases from V and 2 bases from J, leaving 13 bases between. CDR3 in amino acids: CASSPDFSPGNTIYF. CDR3 DNA sequence: TGTGCCAGCAGCCCGGACTTTTCTCCTGGAAACACCATATATTTT.

The J gene is TRBJ1-2, the V gene TRBV2; D possibly corresponds to TRBD1 (5 bases). This CDR3 is 13 amino acids long. Per the germline V gene, CDR1 is SNHLY and CDR2 is FYNNEI. In nucleotides, the CDR3 is TGTGTCAGTTCCCTTAGCCCCAGGGTCGGCTACACCTTC. It is translated as CVSSLSPRVGYTF.

V is TRBV7-9 and J is TRBJ2-2; TRBD2 agrees at 9 bases. The CDR3 spans 15 residues. V dropped 6 bases and J dropped 2; count of bases not matched to a gene: 4. Germline V gene data show CDR1 as SEHNR and CDR2 as FQNEAQ (reference sequence). The CDR3 nucleotides are TGTGCCAGCAGACGACTAGCGGCCAACACCGGGGAGCTGTTTTTT. This encodes CASRRLAANTGELFF.

A few counts support this clone. The rearrangement links TRBV7-2 to TRBJ2-1; the match to TRBD2 covers 9 bases. The CDR3 is 15 amino acids. V dropped 1 base and J dropped 7; count of bases not matched to a gene: 5. CDR1 is SGHTA and CDR2 is FQGNSA in the germline V gene. CDR3 sequence: CASSLDGGGANEQFF. For the CDR3, the DNA is TGTGCCAGCAGCTTAGACGGCGGGGGGGCGAATGAGCAGTTCTTC.

The CDR3 sequence is CASSHRGGTEAFF. CDR3 sequence (DNA): TGTGCCAGCAGCCACAGGGGCGGCACTGAAGCTTTCTTT. The V gene is TRBV11-2, the J gene TRBJ1-1, with 7 bases aligning to TRBD1. CDR3 length equals 13 residues. Trimming took 5 bases from V and 4 from J; bases not matched to a gene: 4. Germline V gene sequence: CDR1 SGHAT, CDR2 FQNNGV.

The V call is TRBV9, the J call TRBJ2-1; 8 bases are a match to TRBD2. The CDR3 consists of 16 residues. Germline CDR1 is SGDLS and CDR2 is YYNGEE. The V segment lost 0 bases and the J segment 8 bases; nucleotides outside the gene matches: 10. In DNA, the CDR3 is TGTGCCAGCAGCGTAGTTAACGGGGGGGCCCTCGATGAGCAGTTCTTC. Its translation is CASSVVNGGALDEQFF.

This sequence joins TRBV7-2 and TRBJ2-6; weak D call: TRBD1 (6 bases). V lost 5 bases to trimming and J lost 0 bases, with 11 bases between them. From germline, CDR1 is SGHTA and CDR2 FQGNSA. The CDR3 consists of 16 residues. The CDR3: CASSVQGFSGANVLTF. The CDR3 coding sequence is TGTGCCAGCAGCGTACAGGGATTCTCTGGGGCCAACGTCCTGACTTTC. The full variable domain, its missing parts supplied by reference TRBV7-2 and TRBJ2-6, is GAGVSQSPSNKVTEKGKDVELRCDPISGHTALYWYRQSLGQGLEFLIYFQGNSAPDKSGLPSDRFSAERTGGSVSTLTIQRTQQEDSAVYLCASSVQGFSGANVLTFGAGSRLTVL.

The chain couples TRBV7-2 to TRBJ1-1, with D uncertain. The V end lost 1 base, the J end lost 7 bases, and 10 bases lay between the germline ends. This CDR3 spans 13 amino acids. Germline V gene sequence: CDR1 SGHTA, CDR2 FQGNSA. This CDR3 reads CASSLEVHSEAFF. The CDR3 DNA is TGTGCCAGCAGCTTAGAGGTCCACAGTGAAGCTTTCTTT.

The chain employs TRBV7-9 and TRBJ2-2; 7 nucleotides align to TRBD1. CDR3 size: 15 residues. J lost 0 bases, V lost 7 bases, and 5 bases had no gene match. Germline V gene data show CDR1 as SEHNR and CDR2 as FQNEAQ (reference sequence). CDR3 loop: CASTGTVANTGELFF. The DNA of the CDR3 is TGTGCCAGCACGGGGACAGTCGCGAACACCGGGGAGCTGTTTTTT.

The chain is built from TRBV7-8 and TRBJ1-2; 8 bases are shared with TRBD1. Germline V gene data show CDR1 as SGHVS and CDR2 as FQNEAQ. CDR3 size: 14 residues. Trimming took 5 bases from V and 4 from J; bases not matched to a gene: 6. The DNA for the CDR3 is TGTGCCAGCAGCCGGGACAGGTCAACCTATGGCTACACCTTC. It yields the protein CASSRDRSTYGYTF.

The chain links TRBV30 to TRBJ1-2, with D unresolved. The germline V gene has CDR1 GTSNPN and CDR2 SVGIG (reference sequence). Trimming left V 2 bases short and J 2 bases short, with 9 bases between. The CDR3 has 13 residues. The CDR3 spells CAWSPGNNYGYTF. The DNA for the CDR3 is TGTGCCTGGAGTCCCGGGAACAACTATGGCTACACCTTC.